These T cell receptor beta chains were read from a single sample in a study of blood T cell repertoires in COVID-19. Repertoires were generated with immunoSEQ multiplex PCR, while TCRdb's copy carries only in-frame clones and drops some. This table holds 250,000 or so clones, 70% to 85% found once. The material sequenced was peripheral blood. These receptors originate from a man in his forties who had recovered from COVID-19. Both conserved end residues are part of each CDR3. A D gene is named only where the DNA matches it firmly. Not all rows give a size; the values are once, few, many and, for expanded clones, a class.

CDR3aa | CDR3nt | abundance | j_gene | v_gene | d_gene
CASGLTGRREKLFF | TGTGCCAGCGGCTTGACAGGGCGAAGGGAAAAACTGTTTTTT | - | TRBJ1-4 | TRBV27 | TRBD1
CASSQEVGEKLFF | TGTGCCAGCAGCCAAGAGGTGGGCGAAAAACTGTTTTTT | - | TRBJ1-4 | TRBV3-1/TRBV3-2 | -
CASSGGGEDTQYF | TGCGCCAGCAGTGGAGGGGGCGAAGATACGCAGTATTTT | - | TRBJ2-3 | TRBV10-1 | TRBD1
CASSLTEPNYGYTF | TGTGCCAGCAGCTTGACAGAGCCTAACTATGGCTACACCTTC | - | TRBJ1-2 | TRBV7-9 | -
CASSLGTGVSDTQYF | TGCGCCAGCAGCTTGGGGACAGGGGTTTCAGATACGCAGTATTTT | - | TRBJ2-3 | TRBV5-1 | TRBD1
CATSAPGLGGASEQFF | TGTGCCACCAGCGCCCCGGGACTAGGAGGGGCCAGTGAGCAGTTCTTC | - | TRBJ2-1 | TRBV24-1 | TRBD2
CASSRDRGNYGYTF | TGTGCCAGCAGCCGGGACAGGGGAAACTATGGCTACACCTTC | - | TRBJ1-2 | TRBV6-5 | TRBD1
CASSQDLRGSPSQETQYF | TGCGCCAGCAGCCAAGACCTCAGGGGGTCTCCCTCCCAAGAGACCCAGTACTTC | - | TRBJ2-5 | TRBV4-3 | TRBD1
CASGRGATEAFF | TGTGCTAGTGGACGCGGGGCGACTGAAGCTTTCTTT | - | TRBJ1-1 | TRBV12-5 | -
CASSSDRGPTYEQYF | TGTGCCAGCAGCTCCGACAGGGGTCCTACCTACGAGCAGTACTTC | - | TRBJ2-7 | TRBV11-2 | TRBD1
CASSPIGTVGTEAFF | TGTGCCAGCAGCCCCATTGGGACAGTCGGCACTGAAGCTTTCTTT | few | TRBJ1-1 | TRBV11-2 | TRBD1
CASSPVATGDSGNTIYF | TGTGCCAGCTCACCGGTAGCAACAGGTGACTCTGGAAACACCATATATTTT | - | TRBJ1-3 | TRBV18 | -
CAWSRWGGNNAEAFF | TGTGCCTGGAGCCGCTGGGGGGGGAATAACGCTGAAGCTTTCTTT | - | TRBJ1-1 | TRBV30 | -
CASSQDFPYSTLHF | TGTGCCAGCAGCCAAGATTTTCCCTATTCGACCCTCCACTTT | many | TRBJ1-6 | TRBV3-1/TRBV3-2 | -
CASSLGGHLTDTQYF | TGTGCTAGCAGCTTAGGAGGACACCTCACAGATACGCAGTATTTT | - | TRBJ2-3 | TRBV7-7 | -
CASSTRGNTGELFF | TGTGCCAGCAGCACCAGGGGGAACACCGGGGAGCTGTTTTTT | - | TRBJ2-2 | TRBV9 | -
CASSRITRNTEAFF | TGTGCCAGCAGCCGAATTACAAGGAACACTGAAGCTTTCTTT | - | TRBJ1-1 | TRBV6-5 | -
CASSAQRGGRETQYF | TGTGCCAGCAGCGCTCAACGCGGGGGGAGAGAGACCCAGTACTTC | - | TRBJ2-5 | TRBV13 | TRBD2
CASSLDSGKSNEQFF | TGTGCCAGCAGCTTGGATAGCGGGAAGAGTAATGAGCAGTTCTTC | - | TRBJ2-1 | TRBV5-4 | TRBD2
CASRKHMNTEAFF | TGTGCCAGCAGGAAACACATGAACACTGAAGCTTTCTTT | - | TRBJ1-1 | TRBV6-5 | -
CASSPGGYGYTF | TGTGCCAGCAGTCCGGGGGGCTATGGCTACACCTTC | - | TRBJ1-2 | TRBV12-3/TRBV12-4 | -
CARGGETQYF | TGCGCCAGGGGGGGAGAGACCCAGTACTTC | - | TRBJ2-5 | TRBV4-3 | -
CASSQGQGRWTEAFF | TGTGCCAGCAGCCAAGGGCAGGGTAGGTGGACTGAAGCTTTCTTT | - | TRBJ1-1 | TRBV4-2 | -
CAWSVLGNQPQHF | TGTGCCTGGAGTGTACTGGGCAATCAGCCCCAGCATTTT | once | TRBJ1-5 | TRBV30 | -
CASSQVRNTEAFF | TGCGCCAGCAGCCAAGTCAGGAACACTGAAGCTTTCTTT | - | TRBJ1-1 | TRBV4-3 | -
CASSYGGNQETQYF | TGTGCCAGCAGTTACGGGGGGAACCAAGAGACCCAGTACTTC | - | TRBJ2-5 | TRBV6-2/TRBV6-3 | -
CAWQLAGVRETQYF | TGTGCCTGGCAACTAGCGGGGGTTCGGGAGACCCAGTACTTC | - | TRBJ2-5 | TRBV30 | TRBD2
CASSYQMTGWDTGELFF | TGCGCCAGCAGCTACCAAATGACAGGGTGGGACACCGGGGAGCTGTTTTTT | - | TRBJ2-2 | TRBV5-1 | TRBD1
CASSPRRQNYEQYF | TGTGCCAGCAGCCCCCGTCGACAGAACTACGAGCAGTACTTC | - | TRBJ2-7 | TRBV5-4 | -
CASSVSVENNYYEQYF | TGTGCCAGCAGCGTATCGGTGGAGAATAACTACTACGAGCAGTACTTC | - | TRBJ2-7 | TRBV9 | -
CASSYRDYTHEAFF | TGTGCCAGCAGCTACCGGGACTACACTCATGAAGCTTTCTTT | - | TRBJ1-1 | TRBV7-2 | -
CASSLRDGSSGNTIYF | TGTGCCAGCTCACTACGAGACGGGAGCTCTGGAAACACCATATATTTT | - | TRBJ1-3 | TRBV18 | -
CASTGQGNIQYF | TGTGCCAGTACGGGACAGGGGAACATTCAGTACTTC | - | TRBJ2-4 | TRBV27 | TRBD1
CASSRTGTVLYSNQPQHF | TGTGCCAGCTCTAGAACCGGGACAGTACTTTATAGCAATCAGCCCCAGCATTTT | - | TRBJ1-5 | TRBV2 | TRBD1
CASSQAGYEQYF | TGTGCCAGCTCCCAAGCGGGTTACGAGCAGTACTTC | - | TRBJ2-7 | TRBV18 | -
CASSLGQRGGVETQYF | TGTGCCAGCAGCTTGGGACAGCGGGGGGGCGTTGAGACCCAGTACTTC | - | TRBJ2-5 | TRBV5-4 | TRBD2
CASSLPIASNEQYF | TGTGCCAGCAGCTTACCAATTGCGTCGAACGAGCAGTACTTC | - | TRBJ2-7 | TRBV7-9 | -
CASRLAGTYEQYF | TGTGCCAGCAGACTAGCGGGAACCTACGAGCAGTACTTC | - | TRBJ2-7 | TRBV2 | TRBD2
CATRTRGNYGYTF | TGTGCCACCAGGACAAGGGGAAACTATGGCTACACCTTC | - | TRBJ1-2 | TRBV5-4 | -
CASSPGSQTGMSETQYF | TGTGCCAGCTCACCAGGATCCCAGACAGGGATGTCGGAGACCCAGTACTTC | once | TRBJ2-5 | TRBV18 | TRBD1
CASSLEQGGELFF | TGTGCCAGCAGCTTAGAACAGGGCGGGGAGCTGTTTTTT | - | TRBJ2-2 | TRBV7-2 | -
CASSIGLSSYNEQFF | TGTGCCAGCAGCATAGGACTGAGCTCCTACAATGAGCAGTTCTTC | - | TRBJ2-1 | TRBV5-6 | -
CASSVYRAISQPQHF | TGTGCCAGCAGCGTGTACAGGGCTATCAGTCAGCCCCAGCATTTT | - | TRBJ1-5 | TRBV5-6 | -
CASGDRVLGTDTQYF | TGTGCCAGCGGTGACAGGGTTTTAGGGACAGATACGCAGTATTTT | - | TRBJ2-3 | TRBV7-2 | TRBD1
CASSSQRGGVSDTQYF | TGTGCCAGCAGCTCCCAGCGGGGGGGCGTCTCAGATACGCAGTATTTT | - | TRBJ2-3 | TRBV5-5 | TRBD2
CASSEQGRAEAFF | TGTGCCAGCAGCGAGCAGGGAAGGGCTGAAGCTTTCTTT | - | TRBJ1-1 | TRBV9 | -
CSGSPSIAPASRDTQYF | TGCAGCGGCAGCCCCTCGATAGCCCCGGCCTCTCGGGATACGCAGTATTTT | - | TRBJ2-3 | TRBV29-1 | -
CASSERGGWTDTQYF | TGTGCCAGCAGTGAGCGGGGGGGCTGGACAGATACGCAGTATTTT | - | TRBJ2-3 | TRBV6-1 | TRBD2
CATSAGQYGEQYF | TGTGCCACCAGTGCTGGACAGTACGGCGAGCAGTACTTC | few | TRBJ2-7 | TRBV24-1 | -
CASSYTGQGETQYF | TGTGCCAGCAGTTACACGGGACAGGGAGAGACCCAGTACTTC | - | TRBJ2-5 | TRBV6-2/TRBV6-3 | TRBD1
CAWTYEENYGYTF | TGTGCCTGGACTTATGAGGAAAACTATGGCTACACCTTC | few | TRBJ1-2 | TRBV30 | -
CSVDPSGETQYF | TGCAGCGTTGATCCCAGTGGAGAGACCCAGTACTTC | - | TRBJ2-5 | TRBV29-1 | -
CAWRIGAGGLETQYF | TGTGCCTGGAGGATTGGAGCGGGAGGGCTAGAGACCCAGTACTTC | - | TRBJ2-5 | TRBV30 | TRBD2
CASSLGTSSGDEQFF | TGTGCCAGCAGCTTGGGTACTAGCTCTGGGGATGAGCAGTTCTTC | - | TRBJ2-1 | TRBV7-6 | -
CASSLREGGGEDTDTQYF | TGTGCCAGCAGCCTCCGAGAGGGAGGGGGAGAGGACACAGATACGCAGTATTTT | - | TRBJ2-3 | TRBV13 | -
CASSSRTGGGEQYF | TGTGCCAGCAGCTCTCGGACAGGGGGAGGCGAGCAGTACTTC | - | TRBJ2-7 | TRBV7-2 | TRBD1
CASSQEGQGASPLHF | TGCGCCAGCAGCCAAGAGGGACAGGGCGCTTCACCCCTCCACTTT | once | TRBJ1-6 | TRBV4-1 | TRBD1
CASTGEGQGLEQYF | TGTGCCAGCACCGGTGAGGGACAGGGGCTCGAGCAGTACTTC | - | TRBJ2-7 | TRBV2 | TRBD1